Presented here are 21 T cell receptor beta chains from one specimen sequenced in a study of graft-versus-host responses after intestinal transplantation. For these TCRs, the target antigens are not known. Assay used: immunoSEQ multiplex PCR; TCRdb lists only in-frame clones, some missing. The table has around 50,000 clones, roughly 90% seen once; the top ten hold 0.5% to 0.65%. Sequenced material: unstimulated CD4+ T cells sorted from spleen or lymph node cells, taken before transplant. These receptors came from a human donor who was the organ donor for an intestinal transplant.

This rearrangement joins TRBV7-8 to TRBJ2-4, with unresolved D. Germline V gene lookup returns CDR1 SGHVS and CDR2 FQNEAQ. Trimming took off 1 base at V and 6 bases at J, with 4 bases between the two ends. The CDR3 totals 12 residues. The CDR3 sequence: CASSLVGNIQYF. CDR3 coding DNA: TGTGCCAGCAGCTTAGTCGGAAACATTCAGTACTTC. Full variable domain (missing parts from reference TRBV7-8 and TRBJ2-4): GAGVSQSPRYKVAKRGQDVALRCDPISGHVSLFWYQQALGQGPEFLTYFQNEAQLDKSGLPSDRFFAERPEGSVSTLKIQRTQQEDSAVYLCASSLVGNIQYFGAGTRLSVL.

This chain connects TRBV6-4 to TRBJ2-7; tentative D call: TRBD1 (6 bases). This CDR3 is 14 amino acids long. V lost 6 bases to trimming and J lost 9 bases, with 21 bases between them. The germline CDR1 and CDR2 sequences are MRHNA and SNTAGT. The CDR3 is CASSQYSRGGVQYF. In DNA, the CDR3 is TGTGCCAGCAGCCAATACTCCAGGGGTGGGGTGCAGTACTTC.

The V gene is TRBV19, the J gene TRBJ1-1; the D gene is possibly TRBD1 (6 bases). There are 13 residues in the CDR3. Germline V CDR1 and CDR2: LNHDA, SQIVND (reference sequence). Between the trimmed V and J ends, which lost 2 bases and 3 bases, there was a span of 7 bases. The CDR3 is CASSIRTDTEAFF. CDR3 DNA sequence: TGTGCCAGTAGTATAAGGACAGACACTGAAGCTTTCTTT.

The rearrangement joins TRBV27 to TRBJ1-1; D not certain. The V gene's germline CDR1 is MNHEY and CDR2 SMNVEV (reference sequence). V was clipped by 6 bases and J by 1 base, with 9 bases between them. This CDR3 is built from 13 residues. Written as DNA, the CDR3 is TGTGCCAGCAGCCCGACACCGAACACTGAAGCTTTCTTT. Encoded protein: CASSPTPNTEAFF.

V is TRBV9 and J is TRBJ1-6; 9 bases are a match to TRBD1. CDR1 is SGDLS and CDR2 is YYNGEE in the germline V gene. With 4 bases clipped from V and 10 bases from J, the junction kept 9 bases outside the gene matches. CDR3 length equals 15 residues. CDR3 bases: TGTGCCAGCAGCCCGACTGGGACAGGGTTCTCACCCCTCCACTTT. It codes for CASSPTGTGFSPLHF.

J is TRBJ2-3 and V is TRBV7-8, with a possible D match to TRBD2 (6 bases). The CDR3 has 15 amino acids. Trimming left V 5 bases short and J 2 bases short, with 14 bases between. The V gene's germline CDR1 is SGHVS and CDR2 FQNEAQ. The CDR3 DNA sequence: TGTGCCAGCAGCGGCCGGGACTTCATCACAGATACGCAGTATTTT. It yields the protein CASSGRDFITDTQYF.

The J gene is TRBJ2-2, the V gene TRBV19; D is undetermined. The V end was cut by 7 bases, the J end by 5 bases, with 14 bases between. Germline CDR1 and CDR2: LNHDA and SQIVND (reference sequence). This CDR3 is 14 amino acids long. The CDR3 region is CASIPRHRTGELFF. CDR3 in DNA: TGTGCCAGTATCCCAAGGCACAGAACCGGGGAGCTGTTTTTT.

This clone has a single count. Relative to the germline gene, one junction end is altered; a read error may explain this. V and J are TRBV30 and TRBJ1-2; perhaps TRBD1 as D (6 bases). The CDR3 length is 12 residues. Germline V CDR1 and CDR2: GTSNPN, SVGIG (reference sequence). CDR3 protein: CARRGSNYGYTF. CDR3 coding DNA: TGTGCCCGGAGGGGGAGTAACTATGGCTACACCTTC.

The gene calls are TRBV4-3 and TRBJ2-1; 13 positions agree with TRBD2. The CDR3 runs 14 residues. The V gene end was trimmed by 4 bases and the J gene end by 9 bases; junction bases not matched to a gene: 3. Germline V gene sequence: CDR1 LGHNA, CDR2 YSLEER. The CDR3 DNA is TGCGCCAGCAGCCCGGGACTAGCGGGACGTGAGCAGTTCTTC. Translation gives CASSPGLAGREQFF.

The V gene is TRBV7-2, the J gene TRBJ2-7, with 11 nucleotides matching TRBD2. The CDR3 totals 15 residues. V lost 5 bases and J lost 1; bases outside the gene matches: 4. CDR1 is SGHTA, CDR2 FQGNSA, per germline. The CDR3 DNA reads as TGTGCCAGCAGCCTCCGACTAGCGGGGTCCTACGAGCAGTACTTC. It translates to CASSLRLAGSYEQYF.

The chain is built from TRBV5-6 and TRBJ1-1, with 9 nucleotides matching TRBD1. CDR1 SGHDT and CDR2 YYEEEE come from the germline V gene. This CDR3 has 14 amino acids. V was pared by 4 bases and J by 3 bases, with 4 bases of the junction left unmatched. In DNA, the CDR3 is TGTGCCAGCAGCAACCGGGACAGGGACACTGAAGCTTTCTTT. It yields the protein CASSNRDRDTEAFF.

This chain connects TRBV28 to TRBJ1-1, with TRBD1 matching 8 bases. This CDR3 is built from 15 residues. Germline V gene sequence: CDR1 MDHEN, CDR2 SYDVKM. V shed 0 bases and J 7 bases; nucleotides not matched to a gene: 7. CDR3 sequence (DNA): TGTGCCAGCAGTTTATGGGCGGCAGGGGGCGGTGAAGCTTTCTTT. It is translated as CASSLWAAGGGEAFF.

The rearrangement uses TRBV5-1 and TRBJ2-5; 12 bases match TRBD1. The ends lost 1 base at V and 5 bases at J; junction bases unmatched: 15. CDR1 is SGHRS and CDR2 is YFSETQ in the germline V gene. The CDR3 is 19 residues long. In DNA, the CDR3 is TGCGCCAGCAGCTTGCGGGTAGCGACCGGGACAGGGGGCTGGGAGACCCAGTACTTC. Its translation: CASSLRVATGTGGWETQYF.

The rearrangement uses TRBV28 and TRBJ2-5, with TRBD2 matching over 16 bases. Trimming removed 6 bases from V and 9 bases from J; junction bases left unmatched: 4. CDR1 is MDHEN and CDR2 is SYDVKM in the germline V gene. CDR3 length: 14 amino acids. CDR3 loop: CASSSGTSGRAQYF. The DNA for the CDR3 is TGTGCCAGCAGCAGTGGGACTAGCGGGAGGGCCCAGTACTTC.

V and J are TRBV21-1 and TRBJ2-5; TRBD2, the D gene given by the table, was not confirmed from the DNA. TRBV21-1 is deemed a pseudogene. The CDR3 has 17 residues. The CDR3 spells CASSPRLAGVFGETQYF. The CDR3 coding sequence is TGTGCCAGCAGCCCACGACTAGCGGGAGTCTTCGGGGAGACCCAGTACTTC.

Turning to this clone: The identical CDR3 is also encoded by other nucleotide sequences in the sample. The chain is built from TRBV18 and TRBJ2-7, with 11 bases matching TRBD2. Germline CDR1 KGHSH, CDR2 LQKENI. J lost 3 bases, V lost 3 bases, and 1 base had no gene match. CDR3 length: 14 amino acids. In nucleotides, the CDR3 is TGTGCCAGCTCACCTGGGACTAGCGGCTACGAGCAGTACTTC. Translating it yields CASSPGTSGYEQYF.

The gene calls are TRBV30 and TRBJ1-2, with a possible D match to TRBD1 (6 bases). This CDR3 spans 11 amino acids. V lost 2 bases and J 5 bases, leaving 6 bases between the germline ends. Germline loops: CDR1 GTSNPN, CDR2 SVGIG (reference sequence). The CDR3 nucleotides read TGTGCCTGGAGTACAGGGTATGGCTACACCTTC. This gives the protein CAWSTGYGYTF.

This chain joins TRBV18 and TRBJ1-5, with no clear D. The CDR3 length is 15 residues. V was cut by 7 bases and J by 9 bases, with 22 bases left in between. Germline CDR1 KGHSH, CDR2 LQKENI. Here the CDR3 DNA reads TGTGCCAGCTACCGGCGGAGGCAATTGGTACGGCCCCAGCATTTT. This encodes CASYRRRQLVRPQHF.

This chain connects TRBV19 to TRBJ1-2, with unresolved D. Germline values: CDR1 LNHDA, CDR2 SQIVND (reference sequence). CDR3 length equals 16 residues. V was trimmed by 6 bases and J by 8 bases, leaving 25 bases between them. The CDR3 loop is CASSPDFFPGLGGYTF. The CDR3 bases are TGTGCCAGTAGCCCCGATTTTTTTCCGGGGTTGGGAGGCTACACCTTC. Complete variable domain (other parts from reference TRBV19 and TRBJ1-2): DGGITQSPKYLFRKEGQNVTLSCEQNLNHDAMYWYRQDPGQGLRLIYYSQIVNDFQKGDIAEGYSVSREKKESFPLTVTSAQKNPTAFYLCASSPDFFPGLGGYTFGSGTRLTVV.

This chain joins TRBV19 and TRBJ1-1, with D unresolved. CDR1 and CDR2 from the germline V gene are LNHDA and SQIVND (reference sequence). This CDR3 region has 12 residues. Trimming removed 0 bases from V and 10 bases from J, with 9 bases in between. CDR3 in amino acids: CASSIESGAAFF. The CDR3 nucleotides are TGTGCCAGTAGTATAGAGAGCGGTGCAGCTTTCTTT.

This clone was seen only once. The chain is built from TRBV4-2 and TRBJ2-1, with 10 bases fitting TRBD2. Germline V CDR1 and CDR2: LGHNA, YNFKEQ. The V segment lost 2 bases and the J segment 7 bases; nucleotides outside the gene matches: 8. This CDR3 has 16 amino acids. The CDR3 DNA is TGTGCCAGCAGCCAATTTCCTAGCGGGAGCCGGAATGAGCAGTTCTTC. Translating it yields CASSQFPSGSRNEQFF.